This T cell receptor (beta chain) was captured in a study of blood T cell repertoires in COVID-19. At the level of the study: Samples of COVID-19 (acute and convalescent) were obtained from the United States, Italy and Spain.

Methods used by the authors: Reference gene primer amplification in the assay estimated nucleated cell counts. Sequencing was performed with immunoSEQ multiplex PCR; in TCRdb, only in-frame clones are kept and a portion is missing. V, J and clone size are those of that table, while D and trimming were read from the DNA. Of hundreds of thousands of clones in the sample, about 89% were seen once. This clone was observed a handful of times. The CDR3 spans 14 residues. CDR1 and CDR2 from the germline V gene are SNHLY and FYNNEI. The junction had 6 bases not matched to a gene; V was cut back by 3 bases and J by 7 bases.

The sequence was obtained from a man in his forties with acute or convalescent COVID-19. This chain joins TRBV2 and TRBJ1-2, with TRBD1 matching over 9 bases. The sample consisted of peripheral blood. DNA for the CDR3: TGTGCCAGCAGTGAGGTGGACAGGGGCGGTGGCTACACCTTC. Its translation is CASSEVDRGGGYTF.